This entry lists 17 T cell receptor beta chains sequenced from one sample in a study of T cell responses to AZD1222 COVID-19 vaccine. Profiled with immunoSEQ multiplex PCR; TCRdb holds only in-frame clones, not every one. The data hold 180,000 or so clones, with under 95% observed a single time. This material consisted of peripheral blood, taken 28 days after the second AZD1222 dose. The receptors were sampled from an adult who received the AZD1222 COVID-19 vaccine.

This clone has just one count. The V gene is TRBV29-1, the J gene TRBJ1-1, with 7 bases fitting TRBD1. Germline V gives CDR1 SQVTM, CDR2 ANQGSEA. The junction had 9 bases not matched to a gene; V was cut back by 6 bases and J by 5 bases. The CDR3 spans 13 residues. The chain's CDR3 is CSVAPGGGTEAFF. The CDR3 nucleotides read TGCAGCGTCGCCCCAGGGGGTGGTACTGAAGCTTTCTTT.

The chain employs TRBV5-1 and TRBJ1-1; TRBD1 might be the D (6 bases). The CDR3 has 15 residues. CDR1 is SGHRS, CDR2 YFSETQ, per germline. Trimming removed 2 bases from V and 2 bases from J, with 13 bases in between. The CDR3 DNA follows: TGCGCCAGCAGCTTACAGGGAAAGGGAAACACTGAAGCTTTCTTT. This sequence encodes CASSLQGKGNTEAFF. Drawing the rest from reference TRBV5-1 and TRBJ1-1, the complete variable domain is KAGVTQTPRYLIKTRGQQVTLSCSPISGHRSVSWYQQTPGQGLQFLFEYFSETQRNKGNFPGRFSGRQFSNSRSEMNVSTLELGDSALYLCASSLQGKGNTEAFFGQGTRLTVV.

The chain links TRBV19 to TRBJ1-1; TRBD1 is a possible D gene (5 bases). Germline CDR1 reads LNHDA; CDR2 reads SQIVND (reference sequence). There are 11 residues in the CDR3. The V end lost 5 bases, the J end lost 11 bases, and 12 bases lay between the germline ends. CDR3 nucleotide sequence: TGTGCCAGTAGTCAGACAGAGATGGCTTTCTTT. This translates into CASSQTEMAFF.

This chain links TRBV2 with TRBJ1-1; possible D gene TRBD1, 6 bases. Germline CDR1 reads SNHLY; CDR2 reads FYNNEI. With 2 bases removed from V and 1 base from J, the gap between germline ends came to 8 bases. The length of the CDR3 is 14 residues. For the CDR3, the DNA is TGTGCCAGCAGTGAACGGGGGGCGAACACTGAAGCTTTCTTT. Translation gives CASSERGANTEAFF.

This clone appeared a few times. The gene calls are TRBV24-1 and TRBJ2-1, with 8 bases aligning to TRBD2. The junction had 8 bases not matched to a gene; V was cut back by 4 bases and J by 7 bases. Per the germline V gene, CDR1 is KGHDR and CDR2 is SFDVKD. The CDR3 totals 15 residues. CDR3 in amino acids: CATSDPAGVLNEQFF. In DNA, the CDR3 is TGTGCCACCAGTGACCCAGCGGGAGTTTTGAATGAGCAGTTCTTC.

This sequence joins TRBV6-4 and TRBJ1-3; TRBD1 matches 8 bases. J lost 3 bases, V lost 0 bases, and 4 bases had no gene match. This CDR3 region has 16 residues. From germline, CDR1 is MRHNA and CDR2 SNTAGT. The CDR3 DNA follows: TGTGCCAGCAGTGACTCCCAGGGGGCCGTTGGAAACACCATATATTTT. Translated: CASSDSQGAVGNTIYF.

The chain employs TRBV3-1 (or the pseudogene TRBV3-2) and TRBJ1-2; D gene ambiguous. The germline gives CDR1 LGHDT, CDR2 YNNKEL (reference sequence). The CDR3 runs 14 residues. Trimming stripped 2 bases from V and 0 bases from J, with 7 bases between. CDR3 loop: CASSQTGTNYGYTF. The DNA of the CDR3 is TGTGCCAGCAGCCAAACGGGAACTAACTATGGCTACACCTTC.

This chain joins TRBV2 and TRBJ2-1; D call uncertain. CDR3 size: 12 residues. V was shortened by 7 bases and J by 5 bases, with 9 bases between the two germline ends. CDR1 and CDR2 (germline): SNHLY, FYNNEI. The CDR3 nucleotides are TGTGCCAGCAACATCGGTAACAATGAGCAGTTCTTC. Translation gives CASNIGNNEQFF. The entire variable domain, with the rest obtained from reference TRBV2 and TRBJ2-1, is as follows: EPEVTQTPSHQVTQMGQEVILRCVPISNHLYFYWYRQILGQKVEFLVSFYNNEISEKSEIFDDQFSVERPDGSNFTLKIRSTKLEDSAMYFCASNIGNNEQFFGPGTRLTVL.

This clone was recorded only once. This rearrangement joins TRBV10-2 to TRBJ1-5; possible D gene TRBD1, 5 bases. With 4 bases removed from V and 8 bases from J, the gap between germline ends came to 12 bases. This CDR3 spans 13 amino acids. CDR1 WSHSY and CDR2 SAAADI come from the germline V gene. The CDR3 sequence is CASSVRGKEPQHF. Here the CDR3 DNA reads TGCGCCAGCAGTGTAAGGGGCAAGGAGCCCCAGCATTTT.

The genes are TRBV11-2 and TRBJ1-2; no firm D call. This CDR3 is built from 14 residues. CDR1 and CDR2 (germline): SGHAT, FQNNGV. Trimming left V 5 bases short and J 6 bases short, with 16 bases between. The CDR3 loop reads CASSPPDRFDGYTF. DNA of the CDR3: TGTGCCAGCAGCCCACCCGACCGATTCGATGGCTACACCTTC.

The V and J genes are TRBV12-5 and TRBJ2-3; the D is unclear. Germline CDR1 is LGHNT and CDR2 is FRNRAP. V was pared by 1 base and J by 5 bases, with 4 bases between. CDR3 size: 12 residues. For the CDR3, the DNA is TGTGCTAGTGGTTTGGCGGAAGATACGCAGTATTTT. Residues: CASGLAEDTQYF. The full variable domain, in which reference TRBV12-5 and TRBJ2-3 provide the parts outside the CDR3, is DARVTQTPRHKVTEMGQEVTMRCQPILGHNTVFWYRQTMMQGLELLAYFRNRAPLDDSGMPKDRFSAEMPDATLATLKIQPSEPRDSAVYFCASGLAEDTQYFGPGTRLTVL.

Remarks on this clone: Other DNA sequences from this sample encode an identical CDR3 as well. J is TRBJ1-1 and V is TRBV2, with D unclear. Germline lookup yields CDR1 SNHLY and CDR2 FYNNEI. The V end lost 3 bases, the J end lost 2 bases, and 7 bases lay between the germline ends. The CDR3 has 13 residues. CDR3 DNA: TGTGCCAGCAGTGAGGGCAGAAACACTGAAGCTTTCTTT. This sequence encodes CASSEGRNTEAFF.

The chain joins TRBV27 to TRBJ2-5, with 8 bases fitting TRBD2. CDR1 MNHEY and CDR2 SMNVEV come from the germline V gene (reference sequence). CDR3 size: 15 residues. With V trimmed by 3 bases and J by 1 base, 4 bases remained unmatched. The CDR3 DNA follows: TGTGCCAGCAGTTTTTTGGCGGGGGGCCAAGAGACCCAGTACTTC. Translated: CASSFLAGGQETQYF.

The rearrangement links TRBV6-5 to TRBJ2-2, with 8 bases matching TRBD2. CDR3 length equals 14 residues. With V trimmed by 7 bases and J by 7 bases, 8 bases remained unmatched. The V gene's germline CDR1 is MNHEY and CDR2 SVGAGI. The CDR3, as DNA: TGTGCCAGCATCTCCGGGAGGGCCGGCGGGGAGCTGTTTTTT. Translating gives CASISGRAGGELFF.

V usage is TRBV3-1 (or the pseudogene TRBV3-2) and J usage is TRBJ2-7, with D perhaps given as TRBD1 or TRBD2 (6 bases each). The germline V gene encodes CDR1 LGHDT and CDR2 YNNKEL (reference sequence). This CDR3 is 17 amino acids long. With 0 bases removed from V and 0 bases from J, the gap between germline ends came to 15 bases. CDR3 sequence: CASSQEGKGGYSYEQYF. In DNA, the CDR3 is TGTGCCAGCAGCCAAGAGGGCAAAGGGGGGTACTCCTACGAGCAGTACTTC.

This clone was detected once. The chain has TRBV19 and TRBJ2-3; 11 nucleotides agree with TRBD2. The ends lost 6 bases at V and 4 bases at J; junction bases unmatched: 12. Per the germline V gene, CDR1 is LNHDA and CDR2 is SQIVND (reference sequence). CDR3 length: 17 amino acids. The CDR3 coding sequence is TGTGCCAGTAGACATTCCGCTACTAGCGGGAGAGCAGATACGCAGTATTTT. Translating gives CASRHSATSGRADTQYF.

This chain links TRBV5-5 with TRBJ1-1; 7 bases align to TRBD1. Unmatched junction bases numbered 5, after V lost 0 bases and J lost 3 bases. The CDR3 has 15 residues. The germline gives CDR1 SGHKS, CDR2 YYEKEE (reference sequence). Written as DNA, the CDR3 is TGTGCCAGCAGCTTGGATGAGGGGGCGGACACTGAAGCTTTCTTT. Translation: CASSLDEGADTEAFF.